The rows below give T cell receptor beta chains drawn from one sample of a study of post-analysis software for immune sequencing data. TCRdb redid the calling of the PCR reads with MiXCR, one entry per CDR3 protein. Of about 680,000 distinct CDR3 sequences listed, 55% to 60% are singletons. The sample comprised blood. The receptors were sampled from a girl aged 2 to 9 with multiple sclerosis. CDR3s include the opening cysteine and the closing phenylalanine or tryptophan. D genes are given only for firm matches. Expanded clones get a size class; other rows say once, few or many, or leave the size out.

D	J	V	size	DNA	CDR3
-	TRBJ1-1	TRBV20-1	few	TGCAGTGCTAGAGATCAGCAGAACACTGAAGCTTTCTTT	CSARDQQNTEAFF
TRBD1	TRBJ1-5	TRBV5-1	once	TGCGCCAGCAGCCTAGGGGGCCCCGAGAAGCCCCAGCATTTT	CASSLGGPEKPQHF
-	TRBJ2-1	TRBV15	-	TGTGCCACCAGCAGAATGGGGGACTTGGGTTACAATGAGCAGTTCTTC	CATSRMGDLGYNEQFF
TRBD1	TRBJ2-7	TRBV30	-	TGTGCCTGGGCACAGGGGAACGAGCAGTACTTC	CAWAQGNEQYF
TRBD2	TRBJ2-1	TRBV29-1	once	TGCAGCGTTGATTTTTTGGCGGGGGGGTACAATGAGCAGTTCTTC	CSVDFLAGGYNEQFF
-	TRBJ2-1	TRBV10-1	-	TGCGCCAGCAGTGAGGGGCGGACCTCCTACAATGAGCAGTTCTTC	CASSEGRTSYNEQFF
-	TRBJ2-3	TRBV29-1	few	TGCAGCGTTGAGGAGGGGTCCGCAGGGGATACGCAGTATTTT	CSVEEGSAGDTQYF
-	TRBJ1-2	TRBV4-2	-	TGTGCCAGCAGCCAAGATTCACAGGGCGGACATGGCTACACCTTC	CASSQDSQGGHGYTF
-	TRBJ1-1	TRBV6-2/TRBV6-3	-	TGTGCCAGCAGCACACTGGGGGCTGAAGCTTTCTTT	CASSTLGAEAFF
TRBD2	TRBJ2-1	TRBV10-3	-	TGTGCCATCAGCCCACTAGCGGGAGCCTCCGGGGGTTCCAATGAGCAGTTCTTC	CAISPLAGASGGSNEQFF
-	TRBJ1-2	TRBV7-9	-	TGTGCCAGCAGCTTAGATGGGGGTTGGGATGGCTACACCTTC	CASSLDGGWDGYTF
-	TRBJ2-1	TRBV4-1	-	TGCGCCAGCAGCCAAGAACAGCAGTACCACCTGGAGCAGTTCTTC	CASSQEQQYHLEQFF
-	TRBJ2-3	TRBV20-1	few	TGCAGTGCTAGAGTAGTCCCTGATACGCAGTATTTT	CSARVVPDTQYF
-	TRBJ2-6	TRBV27	few	TGTGCCAGCAGTTTATCAAACTCTGGGGCCAACGTCCTGACTTTC	CASSLSNSGANVLTF
-	TRBJ2-1	TRBV9	-	TGTGCCAGCAGCGTAGCGGCCTACTCCTACAATGAGCAGTTCTTC	CASSVAAYSYNEQFF
TRBD2	TRBJ2-4	TRBV9	-	TGTGCCAGCAGCCCCCCGGGGGGGCTCGGCAAAAACATTCAGTACTTC	CASSPPGGLGKNIQYF
-	TRBJ2-1	TRBV18	few	TGTGCCAGCAGCCCCCGCGATGAGCAGTTCTTC	CASSPRDEQFF
-	TRBJ1-5	TRBV20-1	-	TGCAGTGCTTCCCGCGGGACTTCATTGGGGCAGCCCCAGCATTTT	CSASRGTSLGQPQHF
TRBD2	TRBJ2-1	TRBV4-2	-	TGTGCCAGCAGCCAAGCCCACTCTAGCGGGAGTTTCAATGAGCAGTTCTTC	CASSQAHSSGSFNEQFF
-	TRBJ2-1	TRBV3-1	-	TGTGCCAGCAGCCAAGAGCCGACAGACTACAATAAGCAGTTCTTC	CASSQEPTDYNKQFF
-	TRBJ2-7	TRBV12-3/TRBV12-4	many	TGCGCCAGCAGCCTCAGGGGGGGCTACGAGCAGTACTTC	CASSLRGGYEQYF
TRBD1	TRBJ1-2	TRBV7-2	few	TGTGCCAGCAGCCCACCACCAGGGGGCTATGGCTACACCTTC	CASSPPPGGYGYTF
-	TRBJ2-1	TRBV5-1	-	TGCGCCAGCACGGAGAGGATCTCCTACAATGAGCAGTTCTTC	CASTERISYNEQFF
TRBD2	TRBJ2-3	TRBV5-1	-	TGCGCCAGCAGCCTTGGACTAGCGGGAATGGACACAGATACGCAGTATTTT	CASSLGLAGMDTDTQYF
TRBD2	TRBJ2-4	TRBV12-3/TRBV12-4	-	TGTGCCAGCACCCCCGGCGGGCTAGCGGCGGGGGGATCAAACATTCAGTACTTC	CASTPGGLAAGGSNIQYF
TRBD2	TRBJ2-1	TRBV25-1	-	TGTGCCAGCGGGACTAGCGTAAACAATGAGCAGTTCTTC	CASGTSVNNEQFF
-	TRBJ2-4	TRBV7-9	-	TGTGCCAGCACCCAAGTGAGGTCCATAGCCAAAAACATTCAGTACTTC	CASTQVRSIAKNIQYF
-	TRBJ1-1	TRBV6-2/TRBV6-3	-	TGTGCCATACAGGGTAACACTGAAGCTTTCTTT	CAIQGNTEAFF
-	TRBJ1-1	TRBV27	-	TGTGCCAGCAGTTCCGGACAGCTGAACACTGAAGCTTTCTTT	CASSSGQLNTEAFF
TRBD1	TRBJ1-2	TRBV20-1	-	TGCAGTGCTAGGGACAGGAGTGGCTACACCTTC	CSARDRSGYTF
TRBD2	TRBJ2-3	TRBV9	-	TGTGCCAGCAGCCCGGGGGGGCAGTTCTCAGATACGCAGTATTTT	CASSPGGQFSDTQYF
TRBD1	TRBJ2-1	TRBV9	-	TGTGCCAGCAGCGTAGGGGACAGGGCCTACAATGAGCAGTTCTTC	CASSVGDRAYNEQFF
-	TRBJ1-2	TRBV27	once	TGTGCCAGCAGTTTATCATATCGGAATGGTGGCTACACCTTC	CASSLSYRNGGYTF
TRBD1	TRBJ2-3	TRBV7-2	-	TGTGCCAGCAGCTCATGGACAGGGGGTCCAGATACGCAGTATTTT	CASSSWTGGPDTQYF
-	TRBJ1-2	TRBV5-1	-	TGCGCCAGCAGCCCGGAAGGGGAGGTCTATGGCTACACCTTC	CASSPEGEVYGYTF
-	TRBJ2-7	TRBV29-1	-	TGCAGCGTTGGGGCCAGCGTGAGCTCCTACGAGCAGTACTTC	CSVGASVSSYEQYF
-	TRBJ1-1	TRBV2	few	TGTGCCAGCAGTCCGACAGCCGTGAACACTGAAGCTTTCTTT	CASSPTAVNTEAFF
TRBD2	TRBJ2-5	TRBV5-1	-	TGCGCCAGCAGCCACCCGAGCGGGAGTGGGGAGACCCAGTACTTC	CASSHPSGSGETQYF
-	TRBJ2-1	TRBV6-5	few	TGTGCCAGCAGCCCTTCCACGGGAGTGGGCAATGAGCAGTTCTTC	CASSPSTGVGNEQFF
TRBD2	TRBJ2-6	TRBV15	-	TGTGCCACCAGCAGGACTAGCGGGAGGGCCAGGTCAGGGGCCAACGTCCTGACTTTC	CATSRTSGRARSGANVLTF
-	TRBJ1-1	TRBV10-3	-	TGTGCCATCGTCGGGGCGAACACTGAAGCTTTCTTT	CAIVGANTEAFF
TRBD1	TRBJ2-5	TRBV20-1	-	TGCAGTGCATGGACAGGGAAAGAGACCCAGTACTTC	CSAWTGKETQYF
-	TRBJ2-7	TRBV28	few	TGTGCCAGCAGTTTTGACAGGCTGGAGAGCGAGCAGTACTTC	CASSFDRLESEQYF